This TCR beta chain was observed in a study of shared T cell receptors in the human thymus. V was shortened by 7 bases and J by 0 bases, with 13 bases between the two germline ends. CDR1 is MNHEY and CDR2 is SMNVEV in the germline V gene (reference sequence). There are 15 residues in the CDR3. Clones were sequenced by immunoSEQ multiplex PCR, and TCRdb holds only the in-frame ones, with some missing. The data hold approximately 730,000 clones, with approximately 85% observed a single time. This same sample was also part of a study on human thymus T cells. That report notes: Each of the donors was a healthy Finnish infant who was undergoing open corrective cardiac surgery for congenital heart defects. Resections that were taken during corrective heart surgery supplied the thymus tissue. An apparent bias in V and J gene usage was seen in thymic and blood repertoires. Related work showed strongly overlapping thymic repertoires across unrelated individuals.

The chain employs TRBV27 and TRBJ1-5; D perhaps matches TRBD1 (5 bases). The sequenced sample consisted of thymocytes. The sequence was obtained from a girl in the first two years of life with a congenital heart defect. The CDR3 is CASKLGPYSNQPQHF. The CDR3 DNA follows: TGTGCCAGCAAGTTGGGGCCTTATAGCAATCAGCCCCAGCATTTT.